This T cell receptor beta chain appears in the sequencing data of a study of human T cells and chemical hapten exposure. About the research overall: Yields of TCR per sample differed, chiefly owing to small differences in pooled library volume.

Study conclusions and caveats: Patch test score rose with PT1 expanded TCRs, significant at 8, 16, 32, not 4.

Comment on this clonotype: Its target is not known.

The library put unique molecular identifiers onto individual cDNA molecules. From the RACE reads, TCRdb called clonotypes with MiXCR, one entry per CDR3 protein. This table has about 110,000 distinct CDR3 sequences, about 12% appearing once. As for time point: pre-sensitization, week 0. Sample treatment: therapeutic diphenylcyclopropenone sensitization with weekly scalp DPC. V lost 7 bases and J 8 bases, leaving 20 bases between the germline ends. The CDR3 is 13 residues long. In germline, CDR1 is SQVTM, CDR2 ANQGSEA. The sequences come from whole blood, collected in connection with sensitization to the hapten diphenylcyclopropenone (DPC). This sequence joins TRBV29-1 and TRBJ1-2; D is possibly TRBD1 (5 bases). The source of this sequence is a woman aged 50 to 60 with alopecia areata. Some clones in this sample may be carry-over from other donors' samples. CDR3 nucleotide sequence: TGCAGCGCCTCGACAGCCAAGGGTATGGGCTACACCTTC. This encodes CSASTAKGMGYTF.